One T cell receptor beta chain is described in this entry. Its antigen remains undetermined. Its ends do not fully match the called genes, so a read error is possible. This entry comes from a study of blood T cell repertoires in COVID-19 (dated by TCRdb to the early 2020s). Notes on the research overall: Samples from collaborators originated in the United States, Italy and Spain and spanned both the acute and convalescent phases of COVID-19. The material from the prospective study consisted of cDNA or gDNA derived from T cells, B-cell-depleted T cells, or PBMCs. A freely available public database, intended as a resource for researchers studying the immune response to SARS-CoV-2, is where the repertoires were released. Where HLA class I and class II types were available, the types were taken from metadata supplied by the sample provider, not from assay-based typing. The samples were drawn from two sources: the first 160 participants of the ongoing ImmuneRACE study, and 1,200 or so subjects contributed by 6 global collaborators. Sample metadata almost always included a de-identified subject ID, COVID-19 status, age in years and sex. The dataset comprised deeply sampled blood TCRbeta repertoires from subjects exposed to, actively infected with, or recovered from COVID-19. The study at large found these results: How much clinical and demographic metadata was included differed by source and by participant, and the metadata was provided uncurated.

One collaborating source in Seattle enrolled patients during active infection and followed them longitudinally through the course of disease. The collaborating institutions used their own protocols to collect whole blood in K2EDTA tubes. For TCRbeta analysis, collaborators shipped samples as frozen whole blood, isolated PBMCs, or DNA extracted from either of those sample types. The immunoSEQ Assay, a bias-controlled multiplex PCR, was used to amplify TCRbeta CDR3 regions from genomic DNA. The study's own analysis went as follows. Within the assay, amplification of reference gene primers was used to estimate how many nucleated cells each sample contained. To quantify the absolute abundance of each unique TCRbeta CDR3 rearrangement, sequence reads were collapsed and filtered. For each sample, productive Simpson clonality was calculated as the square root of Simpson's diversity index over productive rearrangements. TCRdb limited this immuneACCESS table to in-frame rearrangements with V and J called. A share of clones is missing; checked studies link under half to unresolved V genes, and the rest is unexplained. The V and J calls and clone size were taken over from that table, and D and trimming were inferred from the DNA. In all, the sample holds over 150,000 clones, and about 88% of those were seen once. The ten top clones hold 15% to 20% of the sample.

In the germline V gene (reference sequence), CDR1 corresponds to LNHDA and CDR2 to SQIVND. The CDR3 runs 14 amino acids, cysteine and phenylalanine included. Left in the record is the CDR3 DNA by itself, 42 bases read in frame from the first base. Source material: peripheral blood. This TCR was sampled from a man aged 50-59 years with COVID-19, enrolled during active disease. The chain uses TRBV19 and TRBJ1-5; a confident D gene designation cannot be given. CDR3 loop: CASSRGGGNRPQHF. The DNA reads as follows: TGTGCCAGTTCCCGGGGAGGTGGCAATCGGCCCCAGCATTTT. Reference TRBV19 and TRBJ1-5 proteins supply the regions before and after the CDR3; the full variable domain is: DGGITQSPKYLFRKEGQNVTLSCEQNLNHDAMYWYRQDPGQGLRLIYYSQIVNDFQKGDIAEGYSVSREKKESFPLTVTSAQKNPTAFYLCASSRGGGNRPQHFGDGTRLSIL.